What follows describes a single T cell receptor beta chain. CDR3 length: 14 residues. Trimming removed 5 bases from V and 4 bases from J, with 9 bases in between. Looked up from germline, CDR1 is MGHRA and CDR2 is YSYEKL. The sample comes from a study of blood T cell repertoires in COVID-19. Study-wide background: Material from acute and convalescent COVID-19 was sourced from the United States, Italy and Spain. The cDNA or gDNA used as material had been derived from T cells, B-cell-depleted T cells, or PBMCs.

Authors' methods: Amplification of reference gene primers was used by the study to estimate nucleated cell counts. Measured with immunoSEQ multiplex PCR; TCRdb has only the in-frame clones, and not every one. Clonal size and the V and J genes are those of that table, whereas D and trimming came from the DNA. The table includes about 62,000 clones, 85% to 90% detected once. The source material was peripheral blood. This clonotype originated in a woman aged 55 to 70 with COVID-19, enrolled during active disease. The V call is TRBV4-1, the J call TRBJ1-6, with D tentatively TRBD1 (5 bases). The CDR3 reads CASSNTGYNSPLHF. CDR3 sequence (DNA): TGCGCCAGCAGCAATACAGGTTATAATTCACCCCTCCACTTT.